This T cell receptor beta chain was captured by sequencing in a study of T cell responses to AZD1222 COVID-19 vaccine. Background on the study: Doses given second, at about 4 or about 12 weeks, were pooled. Regarding the study as a whole: Donor demographics were predominantly white British with a female majority; clonal diversity may be underestimated. Increased Spike-specific TCR breadth and depth were observed after two AZD1222 doses.

The ends were cut back, 2 bases at V and 7 bases at J, with 18 bases in the middle. The CDR3 runs 16 residues. Germline loops: CDR1 MNHNS, CDR2 SASEGT. Libraries were prepared by immunoSEQ multiplex PCR; TCRdb keeps only in-frame clonotypes and omits some of them. Altogether some 150,000 clones are present, more than 90% being singletons, with the ten largest covering approximately 4.8%. In the case of this clone: Its target is unknown.

The chain carries TRBV6-1 and TRBJ1-3, with D perhaps matching TRBD1 (5 bases). Sample: peripheral blood, taken on day 0 of AZD1222 vaccination. The source is an adult in good health. Written as DNA, the CDR3 is TGTGCCAGCAGTGAAATCGAGGGGAGAGTTCGGAACACCATATATTTT. Protein product: CASSEIEGRVRNTIYF.